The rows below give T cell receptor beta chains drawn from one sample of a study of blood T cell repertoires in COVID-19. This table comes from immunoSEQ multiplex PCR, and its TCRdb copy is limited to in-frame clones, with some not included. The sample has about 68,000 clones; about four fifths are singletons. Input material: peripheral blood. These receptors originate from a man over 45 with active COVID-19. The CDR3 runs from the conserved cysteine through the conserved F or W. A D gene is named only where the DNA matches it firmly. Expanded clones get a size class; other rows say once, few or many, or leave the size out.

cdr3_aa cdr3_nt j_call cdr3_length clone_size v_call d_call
CASRAGTTYTGELFF TGTGCCAGCAGAGCCGGGACTACCTACACCGGGGAGCTGTTTTTT TRBJ2-2 15 - TRBV2 TRBD2
CAKLDRVRQPQHF TGTGCCAAACTTGACAGGGTTAGGCAGCCCCAGCATTTT TRBJ1-5 13 - TRBV6-5 TRBD1
CASTPGGAGTEAFF TGTGCCAGCACCCCGGGGGGGGCGGGCACTGAAGCTTTCTTT TRBJ1-1 14 - TRBV7-8 -
CASRDDRGSAQFF TGTGCCAGCAGGGACGACAGGGGGTCCGCCCAGTTCTTC TRBJ2-1 13 - TRBV6-5 TRBD1
CASSTDQGYGYTF TGTGCCAGCTCAACTGACCAGGGCTATGGCTACACCTTC TRBJ1-2 13 - TRBV18 -
CASSPTGYTEQFF TGTGCCAGCAGCCCGACAGGTTATACTGAGCAGTTCTTC TRBJ2-1 13 - TRBV3-1/TRBV3-2 -
CASNIKTGGHEQFF TGTGCCAGCAATATTAAGACAGGGGGGCATGAGCAGTTCTTC TRBJ2-1 14 - TRBV2 TRBD1
CASAPGTGGGETQYF TGTGCTAGTGCCCCGGGGACAGGGGGCGGGGAGACCCAGTACTTC TRBJ2-5 15 - TRBV12-5 TRBD1
CASSDRVPPQPQHF TGTGCCAGCAGTGACAGGGTCCCTCCCCAGCCCCAGCATTTT TRBJ1-5 14 - TRBV25-1 -
CASSGRGGTPYNEQFF TGTGCCAGCAGCGGAAGGGGGGGGACACCATACAATGAGCAGTTCTTC TRBJ2-1 16 - TRBV9 -
CASSLGGQGARVGTEAFF TGTGCCAGCAGCTTGGGGGGACAGGGGGCTAGGGTGGGCACTGAAGCTTTCTTT TRBJ1-1 18 - TRBV5-4 TRBD1
CASSLEADTQYF TGTGCCAGCAGCCTCGAGGCAGATACGCAGTATTTT TRBJ2-3 12 - TRBV13 -
CASRNRGSTYNEQFF TGTGCCAGCAGGAACAGGGGAAGCACCTACAATGAGCAGTTCTTC TRBJ2-1 15 once TRBV5-5 TRBD1
CASSQESNRYNEQFF TGTGCCAGCAGCCAAGAATCGAACAGGTACAATGAGCAGTTCTTC TRBJ2-1 15 few TRBV3-1/TRBV3-2 -
CASRTGTENSPLHF TGTGCCAGCAGAACCGGGACAGAAAATTCACCCCTCCACTTT TRBJ1-6 14 - TRBV7-2 TRBD1
CSASPGQGNSGANVLTF TGCAGTGCTAGTCCGGGACAGGGAAACTCTGGGGCCAACGTCCTGACTTTC TRBJ2-6 17 - TRBV20-1 TRBD1
CASSPMGRATNEKLFF TGTGCCAGCAGCCCCATGGGGAGGGCAACTAATGAAAAACTGTTTTTT TRBJ1-4 16 - TRBV7-9 -
CASSLANEQFF TGTGCCAGCAGTCTAGCCAATGAGCAGTTCTTC TRBJ2-1 11 - TRBV11-2 -
CASKQSSYNSPLHF TGTGCCAGTAAACAAAGCTCCTATAATTCACCCCTCCACTTT TRBJ1-6 14 few TRBV19 -
CAWSMGQGPYNEQFF TGTGCCTGGAGCATGGGACAGGGGCCCTACAATGAGCAGTTCTTC TRBJ2-1 15 - TRBV30 TRBD1
CASSQDPGLDSETQYF TGTGCCAGTAGTCAAGATCCGGGACTAGATTCGGAGACCCAGTACTTC TRBJ2-5 16 - TRBV19 TRBD2
CASGLNTYSGRANEQFF TGTGCTAGTGGTTTGAATACTTATAGCGGGAGGGCCAATGAGCAGTTCTTC TRBJ2-1 17 - TRBV12-5 TRBD2
CASSSLAGGSYEQYF TGTGCCAGCAGCTCTCTAGCGGGCGGGTCCTACGAGCAGTACTTC TRBJ2-7 15 - TRBV7-2 TRBD2
CASRSREEQFF TGTGCTAGTAGGTCCCGGGAGGAGCAGTTCTTC TRBJ2-1 11 - TRBV12-5 -
CASSLRTEFYQELFF TGTGCCAGCAGCCTCCGGACAGAGTTCTACCAGGAGCTGTTTTTT TRBJ2-2 15 - TRBV7-6 -
CASSEVPGGNTEAFF TGTGCCAGCAGCGAGGTCCCAGGGGGCAACACTGAAGCTTTCTTT TRBJ1-1 15 - TRBV9 TRBD1
CASRQGATGELFF TGTGCCAGCAGGCAGGGGGCCACCGGGGAGCTGTTTTTT TRBJ2-2 13 few TRBV2 TRBD1
CASSVGGTSSYNEQFF TGTGCCAGCAGTGTAGGAGGGACTAGCTCCTACAATGAGCAGTTCTTC TRBJ2-1 16 - TRBV7-2 TRBD2
CASSLSTGVGSGQPQHF TGTGCCAGCAGCCTATCGACAGGGGTTGGCTCGGGTCAGCCCCAGCATTTT TRBJ1-5 17 once TRBV7-9 TRBD1
CASSYLLSVSGELFF TGTGCCAGCAGTTACCTACTTAGCGTGAGCGGGGAGCTGTTTTTT TRBJ2-2 15 - TRBV6-6 -
CSVEGAYRQPQHF TGCAGCGTTGAAGGGGCCTATAGGCAGCCCCAGCATTTT TRBJ1-5 13 - TRBV29-1 -
CASSWGQGAEAFF TGTGCCAGCAGCTGGGGACAGGGGGCTGAAGCTTTCTTT TRBJ1-1 13 - TRBV5-6 TRBD1
CASIEFTGGGLSYEQYF TGTGCCAGCATTGAATTCACTGGCGGGGGCCTCTCCTACGAGCAGTACTTC TRBJ2-7 17 few TRBV6-1 -
CAWSDLGPLGEQYF TGTGCCTGGAGCGACCTGGGGCCTCTTGGAGAGCAGTACTTC TRBJ2-7 14 - TRBV30 -
CASTGLAVYNEQFF TGTGCCAGTACGGGACTAGCGGTCTACAATGAGCAGTTCTTC TRBJ2-1 14 - TRBV19 TRBD2
CASSSDRVGAFF TGTGCCAGCAGCTCCGACAGGGTAGGAGCTTTCTTT TRBJ1-1 12 - TRBV11-2 TRBD1
CASSLGTGDYGYTF TGTGCCAGCAGCCTAGGGACAGGGGACTATGGCTACACCTTC TRBJ1-2 14 - TRBV5-6 TRBD1
CASNPGWVNTEAFF TGTGCCAGCAACCCAGGGTGGGTGAACACTGAAGCTTTCTTT TRBJ1-1 14 - TRBV6-5 -
CASGLGGQDRSKPQHF TGTGCTAGTGGTTTAGGCGGGCAGGACCGCAGTAAGCCCCAGCATTTT TRBJ1-5 16 - TRBV12-5 -
CASSLPLTGVRTDTQYF TGTGCCAGCAGCCTCCCCCTAACGGGAGTACGCACAGATACGCAGTATTTT TRBJ2-3 17 - TRBV2 -
CASSLRQGTDTQYF TGTGCCAGCAGCTTGCGGCAGGGAACAGATACGCAGTATTTT TRBJ2-3 14 - TRBV5-5 -